The 24 T cell receptor beta chains presented below share a single source sample, sequenced in a study of early T cells in non-severe SARS-CoV-2 infection. TCRdb fed the 5' RACE reads into MiXCR, producing one record per CDR3 protein. The sample holds approximately 64,000 distinct CDR3 sequences, 20% to 25% seen once. Sequencing used whole blood, obtained at baseline. The receptor set was obtained from an adult who was a healthcare worker with PCR-confirmed SARS-CoV-2 infection or an uninfected control (not recorded which).

A few counts support this clonotype. The CDR3, as DNA: TGTGCCAGCACTCAGGGACCCTACGAGCAGTACTTC. This sequence encodes CASTQGPYEQYF. The chain uses TRBV2 and TRBJ2-7; D possibly matches TRBD1 or TRBD2 (5 bases each). This CDR3 region has 12 residues. The germline V gene encodes CDR1 SNHLY and CDR2 FYNNEI. The V end was cut by 7 bases, the J end by 2 bases, with 9 bases between.

There are a few counts of this clonotype. The chain links TRBV7-6 to TRBJ2-5, with D perhaps matching TRBD2 (5 bases). Germline V gene lookup returns CDR1 SGHVS and CDR2 FNYEAQ. The CDR3 has 16 amino acids. The germline V and J ends were trimmed by 4 bases and 0 bases, with 15 bases remaining between them. The CDR3 reads CASSSLRGEHQETQYF. In DNA, the CDR3 is TGTGCCAGCAGCTCCCTCCGTGGGGAGCACCAAGAGACCCAGTACTTC. Full variable domain (outside the CDR3, taken from reference TRBV7-6 and TRBJ2-5): GAGVSQSPRYKVTKRGQDVALRCDPISGHVSLYWYRQALGQGPEFLTYFNYEAQQDKSGLPNDRFSAERPEGSISTLTIQRTEQRDSAMYRCASSSLRGEHQETQYFGPGTRLLVL.

This clonotype has only a few counts. V is TRBV20-1 and J is TRBJ2-2, with D perhaps matching TRBD1 (5 bases). The germline V gene has CDR1 DFQATT and CDR2 SNEGSKA (reference sequence). V lost 3 bases, J lost 4 bases, and 6 bases lay in between. The CDR3 consists of 12 residues. The CDR3 DNA reads TGCAGTGCTAGCCAGGGCACCGGGGAGCTGTTTTTT. It codes for CSASQGTGELFF.

The genes are TRBV4-1 and TRBJ2-3; D gene uncertain. The CDR3 has 14 amino acids. Trimming left V 1 base short and J 1 base short, with 6 bases between. Germline loops: CDR1 MGHRA, CDR2 YSYEKL. The CDR3 reads CASSQAPRTDTQYF. CDR3 DNA sequence: TGCGCCAGCAGCCAAGCTCCGCGCACAGATACGCAGTATTTT.

This clonotype has more than one count but fewer than ten. V gene TRBV9 combines with J gene TRBJ2-6; TRBD1 is a possible D gene (6 bases). CDR1 and CDR2 from the germline V gene are SGDLS and YYNGEE. The CDR3 is 19 residues long. V dropped 3 bases and J dropped 0 bases, with 19 bases sitting between them. The CDR3: CASSATGTSRGSGANVLTF. CDR3 sequence (DNA): TGTGCCAGCAGCGCGACCGGGACATCCCGTGGCTCTGGGGCCAACGTCCTGACTTTC.

This clonotype occurred a few times. V and J are TRBV3-1 and TRBJ2-2; tentatively, D is TRBD1 (6 bases). The length of the CDR3 is 15 residues. In germline, CDR1 is LGHDT, CDR2 YNNKEL (reference sequence). V was shortened by 1 base and J by 2 bases, with 8 bases between the two germline ends. DNA for the CDR3: TGTGCCAGCAGCCAAGGGGGGACAAACACCGGGGAGCTGTTTTTT. This codes for CASSQGGTNTGELFF.

The chain combines TRBV6-4 with TRBJ2-7; D unclear. The length of the CDR3 is 15 residues. Trimming left V 2 bases short and J 5 bases short, with 16 bases between. Germline V gives CDR1 MRHNA, CDR2 SNTAGT. CDR3 loop: CASSDPRWQPHEQYF. In DNA, the CDR3 is TGTGCCAGCAGTGACCCCCGCTGGCAGCCCCACGAGCAGTACTTC.

This clonotype was picked up a small number of times. V usage is TRBV24-1 and J usage is TRBJ2-1, with 8 bases that match TRBD1. With V trimmed by 5 bases and J by 12 bases, 11 bases remained unmatched. The CDR3 runs 14 residues. From germline, CDR1 is KGHDR and CDR2 SFDVKD. CDR3 nucleotide sequence: TGTGCCACCAGTGGTCGAGGGACTGACAGGGGGCAGTTCTTC. Translated: CATSGRGTDRGQFF.

This clonotype has only a few counts. This rearrangement joins TRBV12-3 or TRBV12-4 to TRBJ1-6; 8 bases are shared with TRBD1. Trimming removed 5 bases from V and 8 bases from J; junction bases left unmatched: 5. This CDR3 region has 14 residues. The CDR3 is CASSPTGGDSPLHF. The CDR3 DNA follows: TGTGCCAGCAGTCCAACAGGGGGAGATTCACCCCTCCACTTT.

This clonotype was counted between two and nine times. This sequence joins TRBV5-1 and TRBJ1-1, with D tentatively TRBD1 (5 bases). The CDR3 spans 14 residues. Germline V gives CDR1 SGHRS, CDR2 YFSETQ. With 3 bases removed from V and 5 bases from J, the gap between germline ends came to 14 bases. The CDR3 bases are TGCGCCAGCAGCTCAGAACTGAGGGGAACTGAAGCTTTCTTT. Residues: CASSSELRGTEAFF.

The table lists this clonotype with a few counts. The chain employs TRBV29-1 and TRBJ2-7; tentative D call: TRBD1 (6 bases). CDR3 length: 12 residues. Per germline, CDR1 SQVTM and CDR2 ANQGSEA. Between the trimmed V and J ends, which lost 8 bases and 1 base, there was a span of 12 bases. The CDR3 spells CSTRTASYEQYF. The DNA for the CDR3 is TGCAGCACCCGGACAGCATCCTACGAGCAGTACTTC.

J is TRBJ1-5 and V is TRBV3-1; D remains unclear. The germline CDR1 and CDR2 sequences are LGHDT and YNNKEL (reference sequence). This CDR3 comprises 13 residues. Between the trimmed V and J ends, which lost 4 bases and 7 bases, there was a span of 11 bases. Here the CDR3 DNA reads TGTGCCAGCAGCCTGGCTCGGGCACAGCCCCAGCATTTT. This gives the protein CASSLARAQPQHF.

A remark on this clonotype: A read error may produce the germline difference seen at one junction end. CDR3 region: CASTQGNTGELFF. CDR3 in DNA: TGTGCTAGTACCCAGGGGAACACCGGGGAGCTGTTTTTT. The rearrangement links TRBV19 to TRBJ2-2; the D gene is possibly TRBD1 (5 bases). This CDR3 is built from 13 residues. The germline V gene encodes CDR1 LNHDA and CDR2 SQIVND (reference sequence).

The chain carries TRBV24-1 and TRBJ2-1, with 11 bases fitting TRBD2. Germline CDR1 reads KGHDR; CDR2 reads SFDVKD. The V gene end was trimmed by 3 bases and the J gene end by 0 bases; junction bases not matched to a gene: 6. This CDR3 comprises 18 residues. In DNA form, the CDR3 reads TGTGCCACCAGTGATACTAGCGGGGGCCTTAGCTCCTACAATGAGCAGTTCTTC. Amino acids: CATSDTSGGLSSYNEQFF.

This clonotype was detected a few times. The chain carries TRBV30 and TRBJ2-5, with D possibly matching TRBD1 (5 bases). V was trimmed by 8 bases and J by 5 bases, leaving 12 bases between them. Looked up from germline, CDR1 is GTSNPN and CDR2 is SVGIG (reference sequence). The CDR3 loop spans 11 amino acids. The CDR3 here is CAGARRETQYF. As DNA, the CDR3 is TGTGCCGGGGCTAGACGGGAGACCCAGTACTTC.

This clonotype was seen a single time. The chain employs TRBV20-1 and TRBJ2-4, with TRBD1 matching over 10 bases. Trimming removed 0 bases from V and 6 bases from J; junction bases left unmatched: 8. CDR1 and CDR2 (germline): DFQATT, SNEGSKA (reference sequence). CDR3 length: 16 residues. CDR3 sequence reads: CSAREPGTGVINIQYF. Here the CDR3 DNA reads TGCAGTGCTAGAGAGCCGGGGACAGGGGTCATAAACATTCAGTACTTC.

This clonotype was seen only a few times. The V gene is TRBV27, the J gene TRBJ1-1, with a tentative D call TRBD1 (6 bases). Trimming shortened V by 9 bases and J by 0 bases, and 14 bases separated the two germline ends. CDR1 is MNHEY, CDR2 SMNVEV, per germline (reference sequence). This CDR3 has 14 amino acids. The CDR3 protein is CASRRGALNTEAFF. The CDR3 DNA follows: TGTGCCAGTCGACGGGGGGCCCTGAACACTGAAGCTTTCTTT.

Ten or more counts support this clonotype. The chain combines TRBV6-5 with TRBJ2-1; 10 bases align to TRBD1. V dropped 7 bases and J dropped 6; count of bases not matched to a gene: 3. Germline V gene sequence: CDR1 MNHEY, CDR2 SVGAGI. The CDR3 contains 13 residues. The CDR3 loop is CASMGQGPNEQFF. DNA of the CDR3: TGTGCCAGCATGGGACAGGGGCCCAATGAGCAGTTCTTC.

The chain carries TRBV2 and TRBJ1-2; D gene ambiguous. This CDR3 contains 11 residues. V was shortened by 5 bases and J by 6 bases, with 7 bases between the two germline ends. From germline, CDR1 is SNHLY and CDR2 FYNNEI. Here the CDR3 reads CASSQFDGYTF. In DNA form, the CDR3 reads TGTGCCAGCAGTCAGTTCGATGGCTACACCTTC.

This chain uses TRBV7-6 with TRBJ2-7, with D hard to call. The V end lost 6 bases, the J end lost 9 bases, and 12 bases lay between the germline ends. Germline V gene data show CDR1 as SGHVS and CDR2 as FNYEAQ. CDR3 length: 11 amino acids. CDR3 nucleotides: TGTGCCAGCAGTCCCGGTTGGGGGCAGTACTTC. Translating it yields CASSPGWGQYF.

The chain combines TRBV12-3 or TRBV12-4 with TRBJ1-1, with TRBD1 matching 9 bases. The CDR3 is 12 amino acids. Losses at the gene ends were 3 bases for V and 12 bases for J; bases not matched to a gene: 5. CDR3 bases: TGTGCCAGCAGTTTGGGACAGGGTTTGACTTTCTTT. Residues: CASSLGQGLTFF.

The chain has TRBV10-2 and TRBJ2-3; 8 bases are a match to TRBD2. Germline assignment: CDR1 WSHSY and CDR2 SAAADI. The trim removed 3 bases at V and 3 bases at J, leaving 5 bases unmatched. This CDR3 comprises 15 residues. The CDR3 coding sequence is TGCGCCAGCAGTGAAGGCGGGGGGATAACAGATACGCAGTATTTT. Translating it yields CASSEGGGITDTQYF.

This clonotype was seen more than once but under ten times. The chain has TRBV4-1 and TRBJ1-1; D not certain. This CDR3 is built from 11 residues. Trimming removed 4 bases from V and 10 bases from J, with 10 bases in between. The germline CDR1 and CDR2 sequences are MGHRA and YSYEKL. Here the CDR3 DNA reads TGCGCCAGCAGCCTCCCTGGGCCAGCTTTCTTT. It codes for CASSLPGPAFF.

The V gene is TRBV27, the J gene TRBJ1-2; D is undetermined. Germline CDR1 is MNHEY and CDR2 is SMNVEV (reference sequence). Trimming cost V 6 bases and J 4 bases, with 15 bases left between them. The CDR3 extends over 14 amino acids. Here the CDR3 reads CASSPGTGFYGYTF. CDR3 bases: TGTGCCAGCAGCCCGGGCACCGGATTCTATGGCTACACCTTC.